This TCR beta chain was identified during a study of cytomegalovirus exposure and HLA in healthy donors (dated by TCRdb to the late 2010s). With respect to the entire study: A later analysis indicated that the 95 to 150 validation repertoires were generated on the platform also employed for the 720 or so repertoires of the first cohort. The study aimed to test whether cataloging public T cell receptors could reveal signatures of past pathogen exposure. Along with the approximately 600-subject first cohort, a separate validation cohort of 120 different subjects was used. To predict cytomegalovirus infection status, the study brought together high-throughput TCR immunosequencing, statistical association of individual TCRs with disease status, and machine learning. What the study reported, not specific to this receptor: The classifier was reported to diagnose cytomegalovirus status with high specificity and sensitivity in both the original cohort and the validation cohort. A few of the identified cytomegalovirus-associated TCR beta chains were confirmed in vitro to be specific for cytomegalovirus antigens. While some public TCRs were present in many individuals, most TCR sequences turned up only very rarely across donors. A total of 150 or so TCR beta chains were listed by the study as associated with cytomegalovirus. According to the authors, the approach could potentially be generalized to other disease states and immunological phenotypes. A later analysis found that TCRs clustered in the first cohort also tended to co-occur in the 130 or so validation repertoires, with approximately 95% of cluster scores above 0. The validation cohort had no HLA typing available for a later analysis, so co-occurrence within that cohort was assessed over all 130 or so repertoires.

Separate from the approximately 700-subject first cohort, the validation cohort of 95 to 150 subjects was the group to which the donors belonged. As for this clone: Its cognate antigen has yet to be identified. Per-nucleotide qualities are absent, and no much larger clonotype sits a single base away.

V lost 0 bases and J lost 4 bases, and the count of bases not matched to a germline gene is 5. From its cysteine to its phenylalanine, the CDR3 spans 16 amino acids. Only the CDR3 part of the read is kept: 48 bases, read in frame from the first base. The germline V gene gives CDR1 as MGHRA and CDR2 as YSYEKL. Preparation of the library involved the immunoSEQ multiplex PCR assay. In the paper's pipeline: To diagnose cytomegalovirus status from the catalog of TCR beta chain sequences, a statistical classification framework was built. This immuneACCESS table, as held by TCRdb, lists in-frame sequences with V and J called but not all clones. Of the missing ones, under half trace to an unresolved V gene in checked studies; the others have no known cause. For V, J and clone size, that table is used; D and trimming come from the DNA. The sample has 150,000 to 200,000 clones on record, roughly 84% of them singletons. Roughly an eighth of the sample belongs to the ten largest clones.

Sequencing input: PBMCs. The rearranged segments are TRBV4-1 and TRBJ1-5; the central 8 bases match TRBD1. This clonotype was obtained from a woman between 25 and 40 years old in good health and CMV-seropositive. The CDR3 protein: CASSQETDRANQPQHF. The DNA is TGCGCCAGCAGCCAAGAAACGGACAGGGCGAATCAGCCCCAGCATTTT.